Listed below are T cell receptor beta chains from one sample, sequenced in a study of blood T cell repertoires in COVID-19. Sequencing was performed with immunoSEQ multiplex PCR; in TCRdb, only in-frame clones are kept and a portion is missing. This repertoire shows some 200,000 clones, approximately 80% found once; its top ten account for 9.5% to 12%. Source material: peripheral blood. Receptors were obtained from a woman in her thirties or forties with COVID-19, enrolled during active disease. Both conserved end residues are part of each CDR3. D genes are given only for firm matches. Only part of the rows carry a size: once, few, many, or a class if the clone is expanded.

J: TRBJ2-3
size: .
V: TRBV29-1
D: TRBD2
CDR3: CSVSGGTRTDTQYF
DNA: TGCAGCGTCTCGGGAGGGACTCGCACAGATACGCAGTATTTT

J: TRBJ2-1
size: .
V: TRBV24-1
D: TRBD2
CDR3: CATSDLELAGGPGGSEQFF
DNA: TGTGCCACCAGTGATTTAGAGCTAGCGGGAGGGCCGGGTGGAAGTGAGCAGTTCTTC

J: TRBJ2-5
size: .
V: TRBV15
D: .
CDR3: CATSGDGGSSRTTQYF
DNA: TGTGCCACCAGCGGAGATGGCGGATCCTCCCGAACGACCCAGTACTTC

J: TRBJ2-5
size: .
V: TRBV5-4
D: TRBD1
CDR3: CASRPDRGRLETQYF
DNA: TGTGCCAGCAGACCCGACAGGGGGCGATTAGAGACCCAGTACTTC

J: TRBJ1-5
size: .
V: TRBV19
D: .
CDR3: CASSIRGGLNQPQHF
DNA: TGTGCCAGTAGTATTAGGGGGGGACTCAATCAGCCCCAGCATTTT

J: TRBJ2-3
size: .
V: TRBV11-2
D: TRBD2
CDR3: CASSLRRGRVTDTQYF
DNA: TGTGCCAGCAGCCTACGCCGTGGGAGGGTAACAGATACGCAGTATTTT

J: TRBJ2-6
size: .
V: TRBV2
D: .
CDR3: CASSAEWSGANVLTF
DNA: TGTGCCAGCAGTGCGGAGTGGTCCGGGGCCAACGTCCTGACTTTC

J: TRBJ1-2
size: .
V: TRBV6-5
D: TRBD1
CDR3: CASSYGTGEDSYGYTF
DNA: TGTGCCAGCAGTTACGGGACAGGGGAGGATAGCTATGGCTACACCTTC

J: TRBJ1-2
size: few
V: TRBV5-1
D: .
CDR3: CASRLNQANYGYTF
DNA: TGCGCCAGCAGATTGAACCAGGCAAACTATGGCTACACCTTC

J: TRBJ2-3
size: once
V: TRBV19
D: .
CDR3: CASSLRRGADTQYF
DNA: TGTGCCAGTAGTTTGAGGAGGGGCGCAGATACGCAGTATTTT

J: TRBJ2-4
size: once
V: TRBV9
D: TRBD2
CDR3: CASSTGLVSKNIQYF
DNA: TGTGCCAGCAGCACCGGACTAGTTTCCAAAAACATTCAGTACTTC

J: TRBJ1-2
size: few
V: TRBV12-3/TRBV12-4
D: TRBD1
CDR3: CASSKSGGWSDTF
DNA: TGTGCCAGCAGTAAATCAGGGGGCTGGAGCGACACCTTC

J: TRBJ2-5
size: .
V: TRBV30
D: TRBD2
CDR3: CAWAATSGSVGTQYF
DNA: TGTGCCTGGGCGGCGACTAGCGGGAGTGTGGGGACCCAGTACTTC

J: TRBJ1-1
size: once
V: TRBV6-5
D: .
CDR3: CASSYSGQGSTTEAFF
DNA: TGTGCCAGCAGTTACTCGGGTCAGGGAAGTACCACTGAAGCTTTCTTT

J: TRBJ2-1
size: few
V: TRBV18
D: TRBD2
CDR3: CASSLAGGHNEQFF
DNA: TGTGCCAGCTCACTCGCGGGGGGGCACAATGAGCAGTTCTTC

J: TRBJ1-2
size: .
V: TRBV2
D: TRBD1
CDR3: CASSGLTGGDGYGYTF
DNA: TGTGCCAGCAGTGGATTGACAGGGGGGGACGGCTATGGCTACACCTTC

J: TRBJ2-1
size: .
V: TRBV5-4
D: TRBD2
CDR3: CASSSIAGYNEQFF
DNA: TGTGCCAGCAGCTCAATAGCGGGGTACAATGAGCAGTTCTTC

J: TRBJ1-2
size: .
V: TRBV14
D: .
CDR3: CASSQDFAGASGYTF
DNA: TGTGCCAGCAGCCAAGATTTCGCAGGGGCGAGTGGCTACACCTTC

J: TRBJ2-2
size: .
V: TRBV3-1/TRBV3-2
D: .
CDR3: CASSHGGELFF
DNA: TGTGCCAGCAGCCACGGCGGGGAGCTGTTTTTT

J: TRBJ1-6
size: .
V: TRBV3-1/TRBV3-2
D: TRBD1
CDR3: CASSAGTGGNPLHF
DNA: TGTGCCAGCAGCGCAGGGACAGGGGGCAATCCCCTCCACTTT

J: TRBJ2-1
size: .
V: TRBV18
D: .
CDR3: CASSTGSSYNEQFF
DNA: TGTGCCAGCTCAACGGGGAGCTCCTACAATGAGCAGTTCTTC

J: TRBJ2-7
size: few
V: TRBV6-5
D: .
CDR3: CASELTYEQYF
DNA: TGTGCCAGCGAACTTACCTACGAGCAGTACTTC

J: TRBJ2-2
size: once
V: TRBV2
D: .
CDR3: CASRDDRHTNTGELFF
DNA: TGTGCCAGCAGGGACGACAGGCATACGAACACCGGGGAGCTGTTTTTT

J: TRBJ1-1
size: .
V: TRBV27
D: .
CDR3: CASSLLFAVGENTEAFF
DNA: TGTGCCAGCAGTTTATTATTCGCTGTAGGGGAGAACACTGAAGCTTTCTTT

J: TRBJ1-1
size: .
V: TRBV19
D: .
CDR3: CASGPDRAPEAFF
DNA: TGTGCCAGTGGACCGGACAGAGCCCCAGAAGCTTTCTTT

J: TRBJ2-2
size: .
V: TRBV5-8
D: .
CDR3: CASSPYWTGELFF
DNA: TGTGCCAGCAGCCCCTACTGGACCGGGGAGCTGTTTTTT

J: TRBJ2-1
size: .
V: TRBV14
D: .
CDR3: CASSPPGTRNEQFF
DNA: TGTGCCAGCAGCCCTCCAGGAACTCGCAATGAGCAGTTCTTC

J: TRBJ2-5
size: .
V: TRBV18
D: TRBD2
CDR3: CASSPGGVRETQYF
DNA: TGTGCCAGCTCACCTGGGGGGGTCCGGGAGACCCAGTACTTC

J: TRBJ2-7
size: few
V: TRBV6-5
D: TRBD2
CDR3: CASRLIAGGPSVQYF
DNA: TGTGCCAGCAGGCTCATAGCGGGAGGGCCCTCAGTGCAGTACTTC

J: TRBJ1-6
size: medium-sized
V: TRBV5-1
D: .
CDR3: CASRAGSYSYNSPLHF
DNA: TGCGCCAGCAGGGCGGGGTCATACTCCTATAATTCACCCCTCCACTTT

J: TRBJ2-3
size: .
V: TRBV7-9
D: .
CDR3: CASSPSGGPTDTQYF
DNA: TGTGCCAGCAGTCCAAGCGGCGGGCCCACAGATACGCAGTATTTT

J: TRBJ2-7
size: .
V: TRBV14
D: .
CDR3: CASSQVSGAYEQYF
DNA: TGTGCCAGCAGCCAAGTCTCGGGAGCCTACGAGCAGTACTTC

J: TRBJ2-2
size: .
V: TRBV4-2
D: TRBD2
CDR3: CASSRSLAGDWTGELFF
DNA: TGTGCCAGCAGCCGTTCACTAGCGGGAGATTGGACCGGGGAGCTGTTTTTT

J: TRBJ2-1
size: .
V: TRBV5-1
D: .
CDR3: CASRRSGYNEQFF
DNA: TGCGCCAGCAGACGAAGCGGGTACAATGAGCAGTTCTTC

J: TRBJ2-3
size: .
V: TRBV29-1
D: .
CDR3: CSVGAHSGTQYF
DNA: TGCAGCGTTGGGGCACATTCGGGGACGCAGTATTTT

J: TRBJ2-5
size: .
V: TRBV10-2
D: .
CDR3: CASSLQETQYF
DNA: TGCGCCAGCAGCCTACAAGAGACCCAGTACTTC

J: TRBJ2-2
size: .
V: TRBV6-5
D: TRBD2
CDR3: CASSLSGRTGELFF
DNA: TGTGCCAGCAGTCTTAGCGGGAGAACCGGGGAGCTGTTTTTT

J: TRBJ2-1
size: .
V: TRBV13
D: TRBD2
CDR3: CASSFNGRADNEQFF
DNA: TGTGCCAGCAGCTTTAACGGGAGGGCCGACAATGAGCAGTTCTTC

J: TRBJ2-1
size: few
V: TRBV5-8
D: TRBD1
CDR3: CASLRDRASYNEQFF
DNA: TGTGCCAGTCTCCGGGACAGGGCCTCCTACAATGAGCAGTTCTTC

J: TRBJ2-1
size: .
V: TRBV19
D: TRBD2
CDR3: CATEVSGLYNEQFF
DNA: TGTGCCACCGAGGTTAGCGGGCTTTACAATGAGCAGTTCTTC

J: TRBJ2-1
size: .
V: TRBV27
D: .
CDR3: CASSQPQGFEQFF
DNA: TGTGCCAGCAGTCAACCTCAGGGGTTTGAGCAGTTCTTC

J: TRBJ2-7
size: .
V: TRBV30
D: .
CDR3: CAWSGGAGKSYEQYF
DNA: TGTGCCTGGAGTGGCGGGGCAGGCAAGAGCTACGAGCAGTACTTC

J: TRBJ1-6
size: .
V: TRBV6-5
D: TRBD1
CDR3: CASRMGDRGGSPLHF
DNA: TGTGCCAGCAGAATGGGAGACAGGGGGGGATCACCCCTCCACTTT

J: TRBJ2-7
size: few
V: TRBV14
D: TRBD2
CDR3: CASSQELAGSAEQYF
DNA: TGTGCCAGCAGCCAAGAACTAGCGGGTTCCGCCGAGCAGTACTTC

J: TRBJ2-1
size: few
V: TRBV11-2
D: TRBD1
CDR3: CASSLTTGGNPYNEQFF
DNA: TGTGCCAGCAGCTTAACTACAGGGGGTAACCCCTACAATGAGCAGTTCTTC

J: TRBJ1-6
size: .
V: TRBV19
D: TRBD1
CDR3: CASWTQGADSPLHF
DNA: TGTGCCAGCTGGACCCAGGGGGCGGATTCACCCCTCCACTTT

J: TRBJ2-7
size: once
V: TRBV6-5
D: .
CDR3: CASSYSISEGGEQYF
DNA: TGTGCCAGCAGTTACTCGATCAGTGAGGGAGGCGAGCAGTACTTC

J: TRBJ1-1
size: .
V: TRBV15
D: .
CDR3: CATSPSLGNTEAFF
DNA: TGTGCCACCAGCCCTTCTCTAGGGAACACTGAAGCTTTCTTT

J: TRBJ2-7
size: .
V: TRBV2
D: .
CDR3: CASSVPGLTSDEQYF
DNA: TGTGCCAGCAGTGTTCCGGGACTCACAAGCGACGAGCAGTACTTC